This T cell receptor beta chain was sequenced in a study of blood T cells in healthy people across ages. It was with a sample-barcoded 5' primer and a J-beta primer mix that a second PCR of roughly 6 to 12 cycles was run. A template-switch adaptor with 12 random nucleotides tagged each cDNA molecule. TCRdb ran MiXCR on the 5' RACE reads and lists one entry per CDR3 protein. The sample lists approximately 600,000 distinct CDR3 sequences; 58% were seen once. Per the germline V gene, CDR1 is ENHRY and CDR2 is SYGVKD. The CDR3 contains 13 residues. The V and J ends lost 2 bases and 2 bases respectively, with 6 bases between them.

This chain links TRBV10-3 with TRBJ1-1; D remains unclear. The source of this sequence is a man aged 55-75 years in good health. Sample: blood. The CDR3 region has the DNA TGTGCCATCAGTGAGATGGGTAACACTGAAGCTTTCTTT. Translation: CAISEMGNTEAFF.